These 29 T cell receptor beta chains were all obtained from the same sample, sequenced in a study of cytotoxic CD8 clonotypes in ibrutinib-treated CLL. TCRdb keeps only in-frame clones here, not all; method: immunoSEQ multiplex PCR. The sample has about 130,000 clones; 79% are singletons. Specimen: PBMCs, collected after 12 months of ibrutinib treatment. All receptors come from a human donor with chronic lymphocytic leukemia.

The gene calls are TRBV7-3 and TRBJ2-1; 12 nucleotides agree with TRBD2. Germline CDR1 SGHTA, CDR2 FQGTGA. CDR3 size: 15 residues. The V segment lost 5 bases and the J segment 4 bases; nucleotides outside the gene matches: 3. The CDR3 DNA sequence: TGTGCCAGCAGCACCCTAGCGGGAGGGTACAATGAGCAGTTCTTC. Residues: CASSTLAGGYNEQFF.

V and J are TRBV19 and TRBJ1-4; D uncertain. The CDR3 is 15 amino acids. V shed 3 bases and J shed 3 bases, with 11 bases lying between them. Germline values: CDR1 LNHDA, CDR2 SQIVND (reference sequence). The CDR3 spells CASSIGQVPNEKLFF. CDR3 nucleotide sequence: TGTGCCAGTAGTATCGGGCAGGTGCCTAATGAAAAACTGTTTTTT.

The DNA for the CDR3 is TGTGCCACGAGAGACACAAGCGGAAGCTCTGGAAACACCATATATTTT. This gives the protein CATRDTSGSSGNTIYF. V usage is TRBV2 and J usage is TRBJ1-3; D gene ambiguous. Looked up from germline, CDR1 is SNHLY and CDR2 is FYNNEI. This CDR3 is built from 16 residues. Trimming shortened V by 10 bases and J by 0 bases, and 19 bases separated the two germline ends.

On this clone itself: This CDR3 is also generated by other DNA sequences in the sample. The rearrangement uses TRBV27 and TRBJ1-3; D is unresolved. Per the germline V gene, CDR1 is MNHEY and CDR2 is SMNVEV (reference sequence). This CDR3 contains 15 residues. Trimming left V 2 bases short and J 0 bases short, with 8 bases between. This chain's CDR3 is CASSLRRASGNTIYF. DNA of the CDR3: TGTGCCAGCAGTTTACGGCGCGCCTCTGGAAACACCATATATTTT.

CDR3 sequence: CASSPLGPPNTEAFF. Here the CDR3 DNA reads TGTGCCAGCTCACCCTTGGGACCCCCGAACACTGAAGCTTTCTTT. The chain links TRBV18 to TRBJ1-1, with D possibly TRBD1 on 5 matching bases. The CDR3 is made up of 15 amino acids. Per germline, CDR1 KGHSH and CDR2 LQKENI. V lost 3 bases to trimming and J lost 1 base, with 12 bases between them.

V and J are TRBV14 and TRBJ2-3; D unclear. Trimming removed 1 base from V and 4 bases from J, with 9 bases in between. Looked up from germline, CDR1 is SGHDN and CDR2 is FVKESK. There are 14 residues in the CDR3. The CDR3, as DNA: TGTGCCAGCAGCCAAGCCATATCCGCAGATACGCAGTATTTT. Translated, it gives CASSQAISADTQYF.

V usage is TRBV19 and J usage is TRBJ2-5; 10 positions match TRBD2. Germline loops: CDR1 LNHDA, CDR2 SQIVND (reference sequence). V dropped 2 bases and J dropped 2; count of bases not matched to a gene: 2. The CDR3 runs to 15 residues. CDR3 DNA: TGTGCCAGTAGTATACTAGCGGGAGAGCAAGAGACCCAGTACTTC. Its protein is CASSILAGEQETQYF.

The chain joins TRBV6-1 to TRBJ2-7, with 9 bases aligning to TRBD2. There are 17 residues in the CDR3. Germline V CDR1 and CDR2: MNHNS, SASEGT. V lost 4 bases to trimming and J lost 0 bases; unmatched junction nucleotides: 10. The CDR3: CASSAPTSGQNSYEQYF. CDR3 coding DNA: TGTGCCAGCAGTGCCCCTACTAGCGGGCAAAACTCCTACGAGCAGTACTTC.

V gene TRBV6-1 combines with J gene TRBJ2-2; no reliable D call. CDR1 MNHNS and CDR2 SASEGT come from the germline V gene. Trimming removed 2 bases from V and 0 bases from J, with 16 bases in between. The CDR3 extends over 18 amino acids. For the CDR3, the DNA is TGTGCCAGCAGTGAACCCCTTTTTCTAGAGACGAACACCGGGGAGCTGTTTTTT. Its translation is CASSEPLFLETNTGELFF.

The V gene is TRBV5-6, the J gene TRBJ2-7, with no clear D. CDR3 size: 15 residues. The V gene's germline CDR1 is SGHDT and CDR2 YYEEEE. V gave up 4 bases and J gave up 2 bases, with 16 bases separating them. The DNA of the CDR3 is TGTGCCAGCAGCGTCCGACCTTACGAACCCTACGAGCAGTACTTC. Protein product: CASSVRPYEPYEQYF.

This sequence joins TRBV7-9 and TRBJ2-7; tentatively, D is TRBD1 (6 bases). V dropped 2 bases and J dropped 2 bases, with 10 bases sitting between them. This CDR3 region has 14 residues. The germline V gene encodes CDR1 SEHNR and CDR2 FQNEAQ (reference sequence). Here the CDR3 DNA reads TGTGCCAGCAGCTTAACCACAGGGCCCTACGAGCAGTACTTC. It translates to CASSLTTGPYEQYF.

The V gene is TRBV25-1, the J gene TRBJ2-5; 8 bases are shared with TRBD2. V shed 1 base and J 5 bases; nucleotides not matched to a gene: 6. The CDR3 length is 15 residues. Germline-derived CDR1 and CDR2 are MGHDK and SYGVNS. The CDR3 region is CASSELTSDWETQYF. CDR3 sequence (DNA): TGTGCCAGCAGTGAATTGACTAGCGATTGGGAGACCCAGTACTTC.

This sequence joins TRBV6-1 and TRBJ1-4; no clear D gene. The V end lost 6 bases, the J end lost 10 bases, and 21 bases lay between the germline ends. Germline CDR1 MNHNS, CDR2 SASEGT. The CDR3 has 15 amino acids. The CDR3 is CASSPEGPLVGKLFF. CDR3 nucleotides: TGTGCCAGCAGCCCGGAGGGCCCCCTGGTGGGAAAACTGTTTTTT.

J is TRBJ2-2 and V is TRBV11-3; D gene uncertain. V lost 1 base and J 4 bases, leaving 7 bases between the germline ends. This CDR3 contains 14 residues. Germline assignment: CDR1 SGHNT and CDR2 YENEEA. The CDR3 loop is CASSLGTSTGELFF. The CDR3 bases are TGTGCCAGCAGCTTAGGAACAAGCACCGGGGAGCTGTTTTTT.

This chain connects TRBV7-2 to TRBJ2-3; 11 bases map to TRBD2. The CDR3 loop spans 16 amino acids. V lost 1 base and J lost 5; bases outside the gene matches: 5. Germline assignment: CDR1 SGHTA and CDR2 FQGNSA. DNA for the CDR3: TGTGCCAGCAGCTTAGTTTTACTAGCGGGAGTAGATACGCAGTATTTT. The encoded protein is CASSLVLLAGVDTQYF.

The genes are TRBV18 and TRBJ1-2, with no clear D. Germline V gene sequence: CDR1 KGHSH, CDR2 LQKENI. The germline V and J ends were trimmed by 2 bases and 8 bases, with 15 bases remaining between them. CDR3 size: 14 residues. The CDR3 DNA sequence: TGTGCCAGCTCACCAAACAGCCCCGAGAGGGGCTACACCTTC. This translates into CASSPNSPERGYTF. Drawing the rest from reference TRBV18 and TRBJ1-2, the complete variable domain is NAGVMQNPRHLVRRRGQEARLRCSPMKGHSHVYWYRQLPEEGLKFMVYLQKENIIDESGMPKERFSAEFPKEGPSILRIQQVVRGDSAAYFCASSPNSPERGYTFGSGTRLTVV.

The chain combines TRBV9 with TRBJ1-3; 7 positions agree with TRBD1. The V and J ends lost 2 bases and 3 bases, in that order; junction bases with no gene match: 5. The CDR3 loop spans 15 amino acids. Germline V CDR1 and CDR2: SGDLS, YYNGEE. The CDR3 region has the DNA TGTGCCAGCAGCGTTGATGGACAGGTTGGAAACACCATATATTTT. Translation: CASSVDGQVGNTIYF.

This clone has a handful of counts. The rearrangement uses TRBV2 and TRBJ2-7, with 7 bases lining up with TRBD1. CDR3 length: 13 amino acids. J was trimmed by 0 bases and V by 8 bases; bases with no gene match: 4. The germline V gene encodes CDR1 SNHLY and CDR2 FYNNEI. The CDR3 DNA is TGTGCCAGCCGGGACAGAACCTCCTACGAGCAGTACTTC. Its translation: CASRDRTSYEQYF.

The CDR3 protein is CASSLLSEQFF. DNA of the CDR3: TGTGCCAGCAGCTTATTGAGTGAGCAGTTCTTC. The gene calls are TRBV11-2 and TRBJ2-1, with D uncertain. Trimming took off 2 bases at V and 9 bases at J, with 5 bases between the two ends. Germline V gene sequence: CDR1 SGHAT, CDR2 FQNNGV. CDR3 length: 11 amino acids.

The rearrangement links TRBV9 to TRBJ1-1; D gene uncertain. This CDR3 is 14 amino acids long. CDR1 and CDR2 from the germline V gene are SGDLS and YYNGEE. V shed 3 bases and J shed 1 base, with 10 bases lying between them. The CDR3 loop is CASSGKKSNTEAFF. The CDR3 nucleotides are TGTGCCAGCAGCGGAAAAAAGTCGAACACTGAAGCTTTCTTT.

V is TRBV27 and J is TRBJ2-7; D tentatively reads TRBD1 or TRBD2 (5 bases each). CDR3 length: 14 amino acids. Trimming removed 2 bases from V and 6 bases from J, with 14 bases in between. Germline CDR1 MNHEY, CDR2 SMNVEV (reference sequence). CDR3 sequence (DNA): TGTGCCAGCAGTTTAGCCCGGGGCCAAGGCGAGCAGTACTTC. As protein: CASSLARGQGEQYF.

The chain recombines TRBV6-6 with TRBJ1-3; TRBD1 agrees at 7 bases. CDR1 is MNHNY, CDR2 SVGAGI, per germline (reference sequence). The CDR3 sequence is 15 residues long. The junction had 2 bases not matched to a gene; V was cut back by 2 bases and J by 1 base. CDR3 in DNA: TGTGCCAGCAGTTACCCACAGGGGTCTGGAAACACCATATATTTT. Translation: CASSYPQGSGNTIYF.

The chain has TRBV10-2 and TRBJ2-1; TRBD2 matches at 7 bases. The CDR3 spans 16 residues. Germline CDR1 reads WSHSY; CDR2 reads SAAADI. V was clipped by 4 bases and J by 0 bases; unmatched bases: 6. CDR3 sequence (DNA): TGCGCCAGCAGTGTAGGAACGGGAGGCTCCTACAATGAGCAGTTCTTC. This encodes CASSVGTGGSYNEQFF.

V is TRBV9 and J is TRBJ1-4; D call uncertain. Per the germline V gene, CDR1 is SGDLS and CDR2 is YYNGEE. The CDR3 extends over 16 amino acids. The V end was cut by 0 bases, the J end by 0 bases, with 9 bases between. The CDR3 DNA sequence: TGTGCCAGCAGCGTAGGGCTTGCTGCAACTAATGAAAAACTGTTTTTT. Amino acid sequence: CASSVGLAATNEKLFF.

Here the CDR3 DNA reads TGTGCCAGCAGCTTAAGGAGCTCTTTAAGCTCCTACAATGAGCAGTTCTTC. It is translated as CASSLRSSLSSYNEQFF. V and J are TRBV11-3 and TRBJ2-1; D unresolved. The CDR3 is 17 residues long. The V gene lost 2 bases and the J gene lost 0 bases, with 14 bases spanning the gap. Germline V gene lookup returns CDR1 SGHNT and CDR2 YENEEA.

The CDR3 sequence is CASSLVGQGEKLFF. CDR3 coding DNA: TGTGCCAGCAGCTTAGTCGGACAGGGTGAAAAACTGTTTTTT. The chain has TRBV7-9 and TRBJ1-4; 8 positions match TRBD1. Germline V CDR1 and CDR2: SEHNR, FQNEAQ (reference sequence). This CDR3 contains 14 residues. The J segment lost 7 bases and the V segment lost 1 base, leaving 2 bases of the junction unmatched. Together with reference TRBV7-9 and TRBJ1-4, the CDR3 gives the full variable domain: DTGVSQNPRHKITKRGQNVTFRCDPISEHNRLYWYRQTLGQGPEFLTYFQNEAQLEKSRLLSDRFSAERPKGSFSTLEIQRTEQGDSAMYLCASSLVGQGEKLFFGSGTQLSVL.

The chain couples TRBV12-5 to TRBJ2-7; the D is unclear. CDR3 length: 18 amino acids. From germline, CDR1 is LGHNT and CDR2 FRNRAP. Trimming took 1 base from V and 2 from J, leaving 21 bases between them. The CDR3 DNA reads TGTGCTAGTGGTTTGGACCCAGGTGGCGACGATTCGACCTACGAGCAGTACTTC. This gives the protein CASGLDPGGDDSTYEQYF.

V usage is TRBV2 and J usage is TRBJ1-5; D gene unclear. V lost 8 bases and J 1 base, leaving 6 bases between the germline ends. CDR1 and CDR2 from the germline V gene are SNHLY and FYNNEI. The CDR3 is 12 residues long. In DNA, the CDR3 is TGTGCCAGCTCCGGGAGCAATCAGCCCCAGCATTTT. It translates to CASSGSNQPQHF.

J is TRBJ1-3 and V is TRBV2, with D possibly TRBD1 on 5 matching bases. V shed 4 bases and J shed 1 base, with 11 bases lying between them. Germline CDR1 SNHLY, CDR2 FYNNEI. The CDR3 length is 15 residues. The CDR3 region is CASSAEGPSGNTIYF. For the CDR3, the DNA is TGTGCCAGCAGTGCTGAGGGGCCATCTGGAAACACCATATATTTT.